This T cell receptor (beta chain) is from a study of OX40 agonist ivuxolimab in advanced cancers. Looking at the study overall: Patients got intravenous ivuxolimab at 0.01 to 10 mg/kg every 2 weeks. Whole-study results and caveats: Some patients who did not respond also had low normalized T-cell clonal expansion.

Anyone with autoimmune disease history or systemic immunosuppression was excluded. Sequencing used immunoSEQ multiplex PCR; TCRdb keeps in-frame clones, though not all of them. Among 45,000 to 55,000 clones listed, approximately 88% were seen once. This CDR3 comprises 13 residues. Germline V gene data show CDR1 as SGHNT and CDR2 as YYREEE (reference sequence). With 1 base removed from V and 4 bases from J, the gap between germline ends came to 7 bases. A remark on this clone: Its antigen is as yet unknown.

The sequence derives from an adult with an advanced solid tumor such as melanoma, head and neck, liver or kidney cancer. The source material was CD4+ or CD8+ T cells sorted from blood, sampled in a trial of the OX40 agonist ivuxolimab. The chain carries TRBV5-4 and TRBJ2-3; D uncertain. CDR3 in amino acids: CASSLKSADTQYF. DNA for the CDR3: TGTGCCAGCAGCTTGAAAAGCGCAGATACGCAGTATTTT.